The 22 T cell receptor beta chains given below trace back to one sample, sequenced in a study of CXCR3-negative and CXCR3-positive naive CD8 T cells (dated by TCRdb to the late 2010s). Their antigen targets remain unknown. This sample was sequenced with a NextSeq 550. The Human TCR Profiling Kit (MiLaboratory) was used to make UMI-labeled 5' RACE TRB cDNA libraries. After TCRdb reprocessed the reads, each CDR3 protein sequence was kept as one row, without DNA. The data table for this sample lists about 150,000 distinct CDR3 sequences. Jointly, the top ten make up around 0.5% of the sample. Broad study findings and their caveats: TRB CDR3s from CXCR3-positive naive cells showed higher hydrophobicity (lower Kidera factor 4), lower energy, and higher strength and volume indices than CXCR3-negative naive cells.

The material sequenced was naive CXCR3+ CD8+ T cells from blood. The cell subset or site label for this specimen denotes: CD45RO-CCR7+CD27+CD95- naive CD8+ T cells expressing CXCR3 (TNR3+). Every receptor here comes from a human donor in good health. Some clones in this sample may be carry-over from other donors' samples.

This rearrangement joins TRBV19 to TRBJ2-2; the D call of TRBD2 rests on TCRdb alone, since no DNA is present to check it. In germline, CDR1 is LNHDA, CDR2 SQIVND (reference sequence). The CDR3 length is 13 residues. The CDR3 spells CASPSGYTGELFF.

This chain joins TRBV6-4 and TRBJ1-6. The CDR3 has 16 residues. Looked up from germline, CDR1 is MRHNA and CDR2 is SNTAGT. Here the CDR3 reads CASSGSAEVYNSPLHF.

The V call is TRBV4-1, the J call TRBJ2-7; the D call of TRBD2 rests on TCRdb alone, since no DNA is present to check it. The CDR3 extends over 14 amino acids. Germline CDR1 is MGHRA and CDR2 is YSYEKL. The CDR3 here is CASSQRAASYEQYF.

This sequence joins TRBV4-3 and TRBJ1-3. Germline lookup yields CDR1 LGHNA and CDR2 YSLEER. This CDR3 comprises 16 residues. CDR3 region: CASSPGLGFSGNTIYF.

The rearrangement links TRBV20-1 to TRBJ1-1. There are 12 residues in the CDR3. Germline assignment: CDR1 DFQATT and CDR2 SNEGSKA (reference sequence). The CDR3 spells CSASTGNTEAFF.

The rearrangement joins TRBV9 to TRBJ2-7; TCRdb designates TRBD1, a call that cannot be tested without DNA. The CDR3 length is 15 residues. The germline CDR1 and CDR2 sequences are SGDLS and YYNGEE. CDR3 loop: CASSVAGTGYHEQYF.

The CDR3 protein is CASSLRTGVTITYNEQFF. The V and J genes are TRBV7-9 and TRBJ2-1; the D gene TCRdb calls, TRBD1, cannot be checked with no DNA. The length of the CDR3 is 18 residues. Germline V lookup: CDR1 SEHNR, CDR2 FQNEAQ (reference sequence).

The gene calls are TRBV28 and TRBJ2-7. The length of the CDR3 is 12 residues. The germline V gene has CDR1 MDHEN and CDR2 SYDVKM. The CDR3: CARRGAPIEQYF.

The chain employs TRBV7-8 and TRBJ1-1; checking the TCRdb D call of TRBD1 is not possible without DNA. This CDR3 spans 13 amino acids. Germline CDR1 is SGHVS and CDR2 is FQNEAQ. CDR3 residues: CASSPGYDTEAFF.

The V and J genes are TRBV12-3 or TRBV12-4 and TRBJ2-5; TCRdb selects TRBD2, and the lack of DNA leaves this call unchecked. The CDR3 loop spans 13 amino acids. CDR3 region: CASSLGLAETQYF.

CDR3 region: CATSERLAGNEQFF. The chain couples TRBV24-1 to TRBJ2-1; TCRdb picks TRBD2, but there is no DNA to check that call. This CDR3 spans 14 amino acids. The V gene's germline CDR1 is KGHDR and CDR2 SFDVKD.

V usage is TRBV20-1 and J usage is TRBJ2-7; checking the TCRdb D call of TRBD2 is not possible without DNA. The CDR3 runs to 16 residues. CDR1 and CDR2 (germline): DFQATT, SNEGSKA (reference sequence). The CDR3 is CSASPLAGAIPYEQYF.

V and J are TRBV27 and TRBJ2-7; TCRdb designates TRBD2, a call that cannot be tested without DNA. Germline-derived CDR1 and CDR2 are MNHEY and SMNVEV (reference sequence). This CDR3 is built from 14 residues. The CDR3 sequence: CASSSSGGRYEQYF.

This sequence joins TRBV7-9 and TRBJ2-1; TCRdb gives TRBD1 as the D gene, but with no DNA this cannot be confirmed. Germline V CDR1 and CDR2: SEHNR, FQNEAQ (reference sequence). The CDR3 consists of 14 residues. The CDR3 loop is CASSSDRGVPSEFF.

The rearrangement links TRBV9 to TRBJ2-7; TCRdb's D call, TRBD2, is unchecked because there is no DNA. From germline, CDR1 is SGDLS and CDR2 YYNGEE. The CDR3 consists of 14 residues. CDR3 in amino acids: CASSAGGAGYEQYF.

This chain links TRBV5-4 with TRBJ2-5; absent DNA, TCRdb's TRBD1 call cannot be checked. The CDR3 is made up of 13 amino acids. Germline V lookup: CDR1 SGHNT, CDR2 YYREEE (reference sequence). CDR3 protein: CASSLSGEETQYF.

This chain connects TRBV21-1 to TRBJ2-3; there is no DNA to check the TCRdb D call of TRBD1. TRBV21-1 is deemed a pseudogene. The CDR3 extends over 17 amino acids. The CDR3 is CASSKRGQVGTTDTQYF.

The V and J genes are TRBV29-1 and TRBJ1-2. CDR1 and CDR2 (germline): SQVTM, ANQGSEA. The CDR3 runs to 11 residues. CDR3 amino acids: CTVTANYGYTF.

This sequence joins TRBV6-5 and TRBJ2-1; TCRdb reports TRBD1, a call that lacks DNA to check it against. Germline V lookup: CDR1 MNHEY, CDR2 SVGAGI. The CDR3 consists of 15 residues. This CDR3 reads CASSYGFYGANEQFF.

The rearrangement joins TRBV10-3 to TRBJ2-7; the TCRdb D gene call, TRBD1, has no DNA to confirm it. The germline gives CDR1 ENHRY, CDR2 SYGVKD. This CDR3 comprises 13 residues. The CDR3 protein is CAISTQGPYEQYF.

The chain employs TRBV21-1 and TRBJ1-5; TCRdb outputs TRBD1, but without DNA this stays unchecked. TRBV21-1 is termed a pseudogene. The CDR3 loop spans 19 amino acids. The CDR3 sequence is CASSKADSAPDYSNQPQHF.

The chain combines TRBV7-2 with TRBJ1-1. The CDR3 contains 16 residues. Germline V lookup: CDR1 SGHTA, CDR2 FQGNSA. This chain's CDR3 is CASSLYSSLGNTEAFF.